One and the same sample provided the 25 T cell receptor beta chains below, sequenced in a study of technical replicates of blood from a few donors. Produced via immunoSEQ multiplex PCR; TCRdb's table is partial and in-frame only. The table shows tens of thousands of clones, with 95% to 98% occurring only once. Specimen: T cells isolated from PBMCs. These receptors all come from a human donor in good health.

The genes are TRBV7-9 and TRBJ2-5; the D gene is possibly TRBD1 (7 bases). V gave up 6 bases and J gave up 5 bases, with 13 bases separating them. Germline-derived CDR1 and CDR2 are SEHNR and FQNEAQ (reference sequence). The CDR3 loop spans 13 amino acids. CDR3 bases: TGTGCCAGCAGTAAGACAGGGAGGGAGACCCAGTACTTC. It translates to CASSKTGRETQYF.

The chain combines TRBV2 with TRBJ2-7; TRBD2 matches 9 bases. CDR1 is SNHLY and CDR2 is FYNNEI in the germline V gene. V shed 6 bases, J shed 2 bases, and the junction held 11 bases outside the gene matches. The length of the CDR3 is 16 residues. The CDR3 reads CASRASSGSRTYEQYF. The CDR3 DNA reads as TGTGCCAGCAGAGCTAGTAGCGGGAGCCGTACCTACGAGCAGTACTTC. Supplemented by reference TRBV2 and TRBJ2-7, the full variable domain reads EPEVTQTPSHQVTQMGQEVILRCVPISNHLYFYWYRQILGQKVEFLVSFYNNEISEKSEIFDDQFSVERPDGSNFTLKIRSTKLEDSAMYFCASRASSGSRTYEQYFGPGTRLTVT.

V and J are TRBV10-3 and TRBJ2-6; 10 bases map to TRBD2. Trimming took 7 bases from V and 0 from J; bases not matched to a gene: 18. This CDR3 spans 21 amino acids. In germline, CDR1 is ENHRY, CDR2 SYGVKD. In nucleotides, the CDR3 is TGTGCCATCACCGAGGAAGCTAGCGGGAGAGCCGGCTTCTCTGGGGCCAACGTCCTGACTTTC. Translation: CAITEEASGRAGFSGANVLTF.

This clone was detected only once. V gene TRBV7-3 combines with J gene TRBJ1-4; no definite D call. The germline V and J ends were trimmed by 0 bases and 7 bases, with 12 bases remaining between them. The CDR3 totals 15 residues. Germline-derived CDR1 and CDR2 are SGHTA and FQGTGA. The CDR3 DNA is TGTGCCAGCAGCTTAACAGGGAGTGTCGGTGAAAAACTGTTTTTT. This sequence encodes CASSLTGSVGEKLFF.

The chain couples TRBV6-5 to TRBJ1-1; D is uncertain. CDR1 MNHEY and CDR2 SVGAGI come from the germline V gene. This CDR3 has 14 amino acids. Trimming took 0 bases from V and 0 from J, leaving 5 bases between them. CDR3 loop: CASSYSSMNTEAFF. The CDR3 nucleotides read TGTGCCAGCAGTTACTCTTCTATGAACACTGAAGCTTTCTTT.

The chain is built from TRBV5-6 and TRBJ2-7, with TRBD2 matching 7 bases. The CDR3 length is 14 residues. CDR1 and CDR2 (germline): SGHDT, YYEEEE. V lost 4 bases and J lost 0; bases outside the gene matches: 4. The CDR3 DNA reads as TGTGCCAGCAGCGGTAGCGGGTACTCCTACGAGCAGTACTTC. Amino acids: CASSGSGYSYEQYF.

The V and J genes are TRBV27 and TRBJ2-1; D perhaps matches TRBD1 (6 bases). The CDR3 loop spans 15 amino acids. Between the trimmed V and J ends, which lost 10 bases and 7 bases, there was a span of 23 bases. CDR1 MNHEY and CDR2 SMNVEV come from the germline V gene (reference sequence). The CDR3 is CATLDLSSGQNEQFF. The CDR3, as DNA: TGTGCCACCCTGGACCTTTCTTCAGGACAGAATGAGCAGTTCTTC.

The chain uses TRBV1 and TRBJ1-3; the table's D gene call, TRBD1, was not cross checked with the DNA. TRBV1 represents a pseudogene. The CDR3 has 14 amino acids. The CDR3 DNA reads TGCACCAGCAGCCTAAGGGGCTCTGGAAACACCATATATTTT. Encoded protein: CTSSLRGSGNTIYF.

This chain connects TRBV10-1 to TRBJ2-7; TRBD2 aligns across 7 bases. The CDR3 covers 13 residues. With 4 bases clipped from V and 4 bases from J, the junction kept 4 bases outside the gene matches. Germline CDR1 and CDR2: WNHNN and SYGVQD (reference sequence). The CDR3 protein is CASSGGGSYEQYF. The CDR3 nucleotides read TGCGCCAGCAGTGGTGGCGGGAGTTACGAGCAGTACTTC.

The chain uses TRBV4-3 and TRBJ1-2; a possible D gene is TRBD1 (6 bases). Trimming stripped 2 bases from V and 3 bases from J, with 13 bases between. The CDR3 sequence is 15 residues long. Germline V gives CDR1 LGHNA, CDR2 YSLEER. The CDR3 spells CASSQIPGDHYGYTF. Here the CDR3 DNA reads TGCGCCAGCAGCCAAATCCCAGGGGATCACTATGGCTACACCTTC.

The rearrangement uses TRBV29-1 and TRBJ2-1; the match to TRBD2 covers 9 bases. V lost 7 bases, J lost 13 bases, and 8 bases stayed unmatched. Per the germline V gene, CDR1 is SQVTM and CDR2 is ANQGSEA. There are 11 residues in the CDR3. The CDR3 loop reads CSADAGGSQFF. As DNA, the CDR3 is TGCAGCGCGGACGCGGGAGGGTCCCAGTTCTTC.

J is TRBJ2-7 and V is TRBV9; TRBD1 might be the D (6 bases). The germline V and J ends were trimmed by 4 bases and 5 bases, with 16 bases remaining between them. Germline V gene lookup returns CDR1 SGDLS and CDR2 YYNGEE. The length of the CDR3 is 14 residues. CDR3 bases: TGTGCCAGCAGCCCGGGACACAGAATCGACGAGCAGTACTTC. It encodes CASSPGHRIDEQYF.

A note on this clone: This same CDR3 is encoded by further DNA sequences in the sample. The chain combines TRBV27 with TRBJ1-1; D unclear. The germline V and J ends were trimmed by 3 bases and 1 base, with 6 bases remaining between them. Germline V gene data show CDR1 as MNHEY and CDR2 as SMNVEV (reference sequence). The CDR3 runs 13 residues. CDR3 sequence reads: CASSFAGNTEAFF. CDR3 nucleotides: TGTGCCAGCAGTTTTGCGGGGAACACTGAAGCTTTCTTT.

The chain has TRBV7-2 and TRBJ2-7; 7 nucleotides match TRBD1. Germline CDR1 SGHTA, CDR2 FQGNSA. The CDR3 totals 15 residues. V shed 4 bases and J 0 bases; nucleotides not matched to a gene: 6. As DNA, the CDR3 is TGTGCCAGCAGCTCGGACAGGTCGAGCTCCTACGAGCAGTACTTC. Its translation is CASSSDRSSSYEQYF.

The chain uses TRBV2 and TRBJ2-3, with 10 bases fitting TRBD2. CDR1 and CDR2 (germline): SNHLY, FYNNEI. V was clipped by 4 bases and J by 4 bases; unmatched bases: 8. The CDR3 is 16 amino acids. The DNA of the CDR3 is TGTGCCAGCAGTGTGGTCCTAGCGGGAGACTCAGATACGCAGTATTTT. It encodes CASSVVLAGDSDTQYF.

The chain recombines TRBV11-2 with TRBJ1-2, with 7 bases lining up with TRBD1. Germline assignment: CDR1 SGHAT and CDR2 FQNNGV. V dropped 4 bases and J dropped 8; count of bases not matched to a gene: 10. The CDR3 consists of 14 residues. CDR3 region: CASSYRTGHSGYTF. The CDR3, as DNA: TGTGCCAGCAGCTATAGGACAGGCCATTCAGGCTACACCTTC.

This chain uses TRBV19 with TRBJ2-7; 7 bases are shared with TRBD1. The trim removed 4 bases at V and 4 bases at J, leaving 4 bases unmatched. The germline V gene encodes CDR1 LNHDA and CDR2 SQIVND (reference sequence). The CDR3 covers 13 residues. CDR3 nucleotides: TGTGCCAGTAGTAGGAAGGGGGCGTACGAGCAGTACTTC. Translation: CASSRKGAYEQYF.

V and J are TRBV7-9 and TRBJ2-1; perhaps TRBD2 as D (5 bases). Germline values: CDR1 SEHNR, CDR2 FQNEAQ (reference sequence). V was cut by 5 bases and J by 6 bases, with 14 bases left in between. The CDR3 spans 14 residues. CDR3 in amino acids: CASSPRSSSNEQFF. CDR3 DNA: TGTGCCAGCAGCCCAAGGTCTAGCAGCAATGAGCAGTTCTTC. Based on the CDR3 plus reference TRBV7-9 and TRBJ2-1, the full variable domain is DTGVSQNPRHKITKRGQNVTFRCDPISEHNRLYWYRQTLGQGPEFLTYFQNEAQLEKSRLLSDRFSAERPKGSFSTLEIQRTEQGDSAMYLCASSPRSSSNEQFFGPGTRLTVL.

The chain combines TRBV7-3 with TRBJ2-3; 9 nucleotides line up with TRBD2. Trimming cost V 2 bases and J 3 bases; bases outside gene matches: 3. The CDR3 runs 15 residues. Germline V gives CDR1 SGHTA, CDR2 FQGTGA. In DNA form, the CDR3 reads TGTGCCAGCAGCTTAGGGCGGGAGGGGACAGATACGCAGTATTTT. Translation: CASSLGREGTDTQYF.

This clone has just one count. V gene TRBV6-5 combines with J gene TRBJ1-1; D remains ambiguous. The CDR3 has 15 amino acids. Trimming left V 2 bases short and J 6 bases short, with 16 bases between. Germline V gene sequence: CDR1 MNHEY, CDR2 SVGAGI. For the CDR3, the DNA is TGTGCCAGCAGTTACGTGGGTAGCTACGACTCTGAAGCTTTCTTT. Residues: CASSYVGSYDSEAFF.

This chain uses TRBV7-6 with TRBJ2-2, with TRBD1 matching 9 bases. The CDR3 is made up of 15 amino acids. V shed 8 bases and J 2 bases; nucleotides not matched to a gene: 6. The germline CDR1 and CDR2 sequences are SGHVS and FNYEAQ. The CDR3 DNA follows: TGTGCCAGCGGGCGGGGACAGGGCAACACCGGGGAGCTGTTTTTT. Residues: CASGRGQGNTGELFF.

V usage is TRBV9 and J usage is TRBJ1-5; D gene ambiguous. V was trimmed by 4 bases and J by 2 bases, leaving 13 bases between them. The CDR3 loop spans 15 amino acids. Germline CDR1 is SGDLS and CDR2 is YYNGEE. The CDR3 sequence: CASSLRGSGNQPQHF. Here the CDR3 DNA reads TGTGCCAGCAGCCTCCGGGGATCAGGCAATCAGCCCCAGCATTTT.

V and J are TRBV25-1 and TRBJ2-3; 14 bases line up with TRBD2. The CDR3 loop spans 16 amino acids. The V gene end was trimmed by 7 bases and the J gene end by 6 bases; junction bases not matched to a gene: 9. Germline V CDR1 and CDR2: MGHDK, SYGVNS. The CDR3 DNA reads as TGTGCCAGCACCCGACTAGCGGGAGGGCTTTCGGATACGCAGTATTTT. This codes for CASTRLAGGLSDTQYF.

V usage is TRBV5-1 and J usage is TRBJ1-4; TRBD1 is a possible D gene (6 bases). The CDR3 contains 14 residues. CDR1 SGHRS and CDR2 YFSETQ come from the germline V gene. V shed 3 bases and J shed 3 bases, with 9 bases lying between them. Here the CDR3 reads CASSSQGSNEKLFF. CDR3 DNA sequence: TGCGCCAGCAGCTCACAGGGCTCTAATGAAAAACTGTTTTTT.

The rearrangement joins TRBV7-9 to TRBJ2-7; D is possibly TRBD2 (5 bases). This CDR3 has 16 residues. The germline V gene encodes CDR1 SEHNR and CDR2 FQNEAQ (reference sequence). Trimming pared 4 bases from V and 1 base from J, leaving 17 bases between. The CDR3 DNA is TGTGCCAGCAGCTCGTACACCGTACTAGGGTCCTACGAGCAGTACTTC. Its translation is CASSSYTVLGSYEQYF.